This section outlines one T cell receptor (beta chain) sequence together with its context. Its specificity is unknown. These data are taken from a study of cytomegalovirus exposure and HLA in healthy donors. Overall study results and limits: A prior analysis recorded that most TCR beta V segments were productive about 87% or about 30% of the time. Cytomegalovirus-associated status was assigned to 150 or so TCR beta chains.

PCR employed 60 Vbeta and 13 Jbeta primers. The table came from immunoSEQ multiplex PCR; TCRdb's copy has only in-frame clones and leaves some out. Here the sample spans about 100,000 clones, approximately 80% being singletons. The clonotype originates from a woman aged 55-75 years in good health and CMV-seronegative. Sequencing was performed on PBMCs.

CDR3 nucleotide sequence: TGCGCCAGCAGCCAAGTAACGAGCGGGGCAGGATACGAGCAGTACTTC. It specifies CASSQVTSGAGYEQYF. The V call is TRBV4-1, the J call TRBJ2-7; 7 bases match TRBD2. The trim removed 1 base at V and 4 bases at J, leaving 10 bases unmatched. There are 16 residues in the CDR3. Per the germline V gene, CDR1 is MGHRA and CDR2 is YSYEKL.